These T cell receptor beta chains were read from a single sample in a study of blood T cell repertoires in COVID-19. TCRdb's table, derived via immunoSEQ multiplex PCR, lists solely in-frame clones and lacks some. The sample yields under 150,000 clones, more than 70% seen once. Material for sequencing was peripheral blood. The receptors originated from a human donor in a cohort sampled during active COVID-19. CDR3s include the opening cysteine and the closing phenylalanine or tryptophan. D genes are given only for firm matches. Clone size, where shown, is once, few, many, or a class for clones that have expanded.

j_call,clone_size,d_call,v_call,cdr3_nt,cdr3_aa
TRBJ1-1,few,TRBD1,TRBV4-1,TGCGCCAGCAGACCCACAGGGGGCGGGACTGAAGCTTTCTTT,CASRPTGGGTEAFF
TRBJ2-7,NA,TRBD2,TRBV3-1/TRBV3-2,TGTGCCAGCAGCCAAGGGGAGGGTGGGCCCTACGAGCAGTACTTC,CASSQGEGGPYEQYF
TRBJ1-1,once,NA,TRBV15,TGTGCCACCAAGGTAGCAGGGTCGGCTGAAGCTTTCTTT,CATKVAGSAEAFF
TRBJ2-7,NA,NA,TRBV3-1/TRBV3-2,TGTGCCAGCAGCCAAACCGAGACCTACGAGCAGTACTTC,CASSQTETYEQYF
TRBJ2-2,NA,TRBD1,TRBV5-1,TGCGCCAGCAGCTTGCCGACAGGGGCTTCGAACACCGGGGAGCTGTTTTTT,CASSLPTGASNTGELFF
TRBJ2-5,NA,NA,TRBV5-1,TGCGCCAGCAGCTTGGGGGCCAACCAAGAGACCCAGTACTTC,CASSLGANQETQYF
TRBJ2-2,NA,TRBD1,TRBV18,TGTGCCAGCTCAGCGGACAGGCCGGACGGGGAGCTGTTTTTT,CASSADRPDGELFF
TRBJ2-1,NA,TRBD2,TRBV9,TGTGCCAGCAGCGTAGATGGGACTAGCGGGATGGGGCAGTTCTTC,CASSVDGTSGMGQFF
TRBJ2-2,NA,NA,TRBV11-1,TGTGCCAGCAGCTTAGGACGGACACATGGGACCGGGGAGCTGTTTTTT,CASSLGRTHGTGELFF
TRBJ2-7,few,TRBD1,TRBV14,TGTGCCAGCAGCCAGGGACAGCTGAACGAGCAGTACTTC,CASSQGQLNEQYF
TRBJ1-1,NA,TRBD1,TRBV30,TGTGCCCAAACCGGGACAGGGGAAGTTGAAGCTTTCTTT,CAQTGTGEVEAFF
TRBJ1-4,NA,NA,TRBV18,TGTGCCAGCTCACCTTTCAGTGGAGATGAAAAACTGTTTTTT,CASSPFSGDEKLFF
TRBJ2-5,NA,NA,TRBV5-1,TGCGCCAGCAGCTTCACTCAAGAGACCCAGTACTTC,CASSFTQETQYF
TRBJ1-6,NA,NA,TRBV7-9,TGTGCCAGCAGCTTACTCCCGGGAGGGCATCCTAATTCACCCCTCCACTTT,CASSLLPGGHPNSPLHF
TRBJ1-1,NA,NA,TRBV19,TGTGCCAGTAGTATATGGGGGGGCCGGAACACTGAAGCTTTCTTT,CASSIWGGRNTEAFF
TRBJ2-4,NA,NA,TRBV19,TGTGCCAGTAGTATAGACGGAGCCAAAAACATTCAGTACTTC,CASSIDGAKNIQYF
TRBJ2-5,NA,TRBD1,TRBV9,TGTGCCAGCAGCGCCGGACAGGGGGCAGGGGAGACCCAGTACTTC,CASSAGQGAGETQYF
TRBJ1-5,NA,NA,TRBV6-5,TGTGCCAGCAGTTACTCCGGTAGCAATCAGCCCCAGCATTTT,CASSYSGSNQPQHF
TRBJ2-1,NA,TRBD2,TRBV4-2,TGTGCCAGCAGCCAAGATTGGACTAGCGGGTACAATGAGCAGTTCTTC,CASSQDWTSGYNEQFF
TRBJ1-2,NA,NA,TRBV2,TGTGCCAGCAGTGAGGCAAGATATGGCTACACCTTC,CASSEARYGYTF
TRBJ2-2,NA,TRBD1,TRBV23-1,TGCGCCAGCAATGGGGATAGGGGGGACAGGGAGCCCAGGGAGCTGTTTTTT,CASNGDRGDREPRELFF
TRBJ1-2,NA,NA,TRBV3-1/TRBV3-2,TGTGCCAGCAGCCATGACGGGAATCTCTATGGCTACACCTTC,CASSHDGNLYGYTF
TRBJ1-5,NA,TRBD1,TRBV30,TGTGCCTGGAGTGTGGGACAGGGAAATCAGCCCCAGCATTTT,CAWSVGQGNQPQHF
TRBJ2-1,NA,TRBD2,TRBV7-2,TGTGCCAGCAGCTCGCCGGGACTAGCCTCGAATGAGCAGTTCTTC,CASSSPGLASNEQFF
TRBJ1-1,NA,NA,TRBV5-6,TGTGCCAGCAGCCATGATGAGCGGCCTGAAGCTTTCTTT,CASSHDERPEAFF
TRBJ1-2,NA,TRBD1,TRBV11-2,TGTGCCAGCAGCCCATGGGACAGGACTTATGGCTACACCTTC,CASSPWDRTYGYTF
TRBJ1-1,NA,NA,TRBV11-2,TGTGCCAGCAGCTTACCCCCAGGCACTGAAGCTTTCTTT,CASSLPPGTEAFF
TRBJ2-6,NA,TRBD2,TRBV7-9,TGTGCCAGCAGCCACACAGCGGGGGCTGGGGCCAACGTCCTGACTTTC,CASSHTAGAGANVLTF
TRBJ2-2,NA,NA,TRBV7-8,TGTGCCAGTACCGCCAACGGGGGGCCGGTCACCGGGGAGCTGTTTTTT,CASTANGGPVTGELFF
TRBJ2-5,NA,NA,TRBV10-3,TGTGCCATCAGTGACCCCGGGAAGGGAGAAGAAGAGACCCAGTACTTC,CAISDPGKGEEETQYF
TRBJ1-6,NA,NA,TRBV6-4,TGTGCCAGCAGTGAAACAGGTGGTAATTCACCCCTCCACTTT,CASSETGGNSPLHF
TRBJ2-5,NA,TRBD2,TRBV3-1/TRBV3-2,TGTGCCAGCAGCCAACTAGCGGCCCAAGAGACCCAGTACTTC,CASSQLAAQETQYF
TRBJ2-5,NA,TRBD2,TRBV12-5,TGTGCTAGTGGTTCCGCGGGGGGGCCTCGAGAGACCCAGTACTTC,CASGSAGGPRETQYF
TRBJ2-6,NA,NA,TRBV7-3,TGTGCCAGCAGCTCCGGGTCTTCTGGGGCCAACGTCCTGACTTTC,CASSSGSSGANVLTF
TRBJ1-6,NA,NA,TRBV12-3/TRBV12-4,TGTGCCAGCAGTATCCTCAGTTCACCCCTCCACTTT,CASSILSSPLHF
TRBJ2-2,NA,NA,TRBV2,TGTGCCAGCAGGAAGACCCAGGGGCGGGCCGGGGAGCTGTTTTTT,CASRKTQGRAGELFF
TRBJ2-2,once,TRBD1,TRBV6-4,TGTGCCAGCAGTGAGACCCCCGGGACAGGGACCGGGGAGCTGTTTTTT,CASSETPGTGTGELFF
TRBJ1-1,NA,TRBD1,TRBV27,TGTGCCAGCAGTTTGTACGGACAGGGGGCAGGGGAAGCTTTCTTT,CASSLYGQGAGEAFF
TRBJ2-7,NA,NA,TRBV10-3,TGTGCCATCAGTGATACGGGGGCCTACGAGCAGTACTTC,CAISDTGAYEQYF
TRBJ2-3,NA,NA,TRBV5-4,TGTGCCAGCAGCTTGGCGTCCGGGGAGGCAGATACGCAGTATTTT,CASSLASGEADTQYF
TRBJ2-5,NA,TRBD2,TRBV7-2,TGTGCCAGCAGCTTAGCGGGTAGCGGGGTTTCTGGGACCCAGTACTTC,CASSLAGSGVSGTQYF
TRBJ2-7,NA,TRBD1,TRBV19,TGTGCCAGTAGTATCGGAACAGGGGGGACCTACGAGCAGTACTTC,CASSIGTGGTYEQYF
TRBJ1-1,NA,TRBD1,TRBV29-1,TGCAGCGCAAGACAGGGTGGGACTGAAGCTTTCTTT,CSARQGGTEAFF
TRBJ1-2,NA,NA,TRBV7-2,TGTGCCAGCAGCTTAGAAGGTGGGGGAGGCTATGGCTACACCTTC,CASSLEGGGGYGYTF
TRBJ2-7,NA,TRBD1,TRBV9,TGTGCCAGCAGCCTCGGACAGGGGGCGATCTACGAGCAGTACTTC,CASSLGQGAIYEQYF
TRBJ2-1,NA,NA,TRBV14,TGTGCCAGCAGCCAATTCGGTGAGCAGTTCTTC,CASSQFGEQFF
TRBJ2-2,NA,TRBD2,TRBV19,TGTGCCAGCCGCGGGGGGGGCAGGCCGAACACCGGGGAGCTGTTTTTT,CASRGGGRPNTGELFF
TRBJ2-7,NA,TRBD2,TRBV4-2,TGTGCCAGCAGCCACTTACTAGCGGGGGGGCCCCACGAGCAGTACTTC,CASSHLLAGGPHEQYF
TRBJ1-5,few,NA,TRBV19,TGTGCCAGTAGTCCGCGTGTGTGGGGCGCGGGGCAGCCCCAGCATTTT,CASSPRVWGAGQPQHF
TRBJ2-7,few,NA,TRBV27,TGTGCCAGCAGTTTAAACAGTGCCTACGAGCAGTACTTC,CASSLNSAYEQYF
TRBJ2-2,NA,TRBD2,TRBV5-1,TGCGCCAGCAGCCCAGGAGCGGGGGGGCCGATCGGGGAGCTGTTTTTT,CASSPGAGGPIGELFF
TRBJ2-7,NA,NA,TRBV15,TGTGCCACCAGCAGAGGGACGGGAGAGGGATCCTACGAGCAGTACTTC,CATSRGTGEGSYEQYF
TRBJ1-4,NA,TRBD1,TRBV29-1,TGCAGCGCCAAGACAGGGAGTAATGAAAAACTGTTTTTT,CSAKTGSNEKLFF
TRBJ2-3,NA,TRBD1,TRBV19,TGTGCCAGTAGTATTGGGACCCGGACAGGGGTCCGGGATACGCAGTATTTT,CASSIGTRTGVRDTQYF
TRBJ2-1,NA,NA,TRBV14,TGTGCCAGCAGCCAAGAGCCAGTTAGGGGGAATGAGCAGTTCTTC,CASSQEPVRGNEQFF
TRBJ1-2,NA,NA,TRBV18,TGTGCCAGCTCACCCCAGGGCAACTATGGCTACACCTTC,CASSPQGNYGYTF
TRBJ2-5,NA,NA,TRBV15,TGTGCCACCAGCATAAACAGCGAGACCCAGTACTTC,CATSINSETQYF
TRBJ2-3,NA,TRBD2,TRBV4-2,TGTGCCAGCAGCCAAAGCGGGGAAAGGACAGATACGCAGTATTTT,CASSQSGERTDTQYF
TRBJ1-6,few,NA,TRBV14,TGTGCCAGCAGCCCGTTGGTTGGGACAAACTATAATTCACCCCTCCACTTT,CASSPLVGTNYNSPLHF